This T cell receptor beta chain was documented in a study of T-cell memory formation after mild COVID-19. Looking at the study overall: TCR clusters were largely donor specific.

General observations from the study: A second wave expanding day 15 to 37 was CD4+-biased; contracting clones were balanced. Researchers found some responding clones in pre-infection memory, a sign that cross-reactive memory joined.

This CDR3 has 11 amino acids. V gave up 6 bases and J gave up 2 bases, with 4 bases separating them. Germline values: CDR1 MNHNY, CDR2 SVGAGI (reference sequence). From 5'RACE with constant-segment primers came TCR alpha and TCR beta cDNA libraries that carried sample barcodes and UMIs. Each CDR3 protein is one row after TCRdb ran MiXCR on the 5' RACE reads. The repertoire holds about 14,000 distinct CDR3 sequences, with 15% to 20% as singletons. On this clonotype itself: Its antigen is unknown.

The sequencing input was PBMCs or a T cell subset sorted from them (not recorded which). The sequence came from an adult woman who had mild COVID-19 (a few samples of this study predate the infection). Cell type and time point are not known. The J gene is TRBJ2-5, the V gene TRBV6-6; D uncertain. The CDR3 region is CASSLQETQYF. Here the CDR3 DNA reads TGTGCCAGCAGCCTTCAAGAGACCCAGTACTTC.